This record concerns one T cell receptor beta chain sequence. Its antigen is not identified. This entry belongs to a study of T cell responses to AZD1222 COVID-19 vaccine. Study-wide results and caveats: Most donors were white British and more were female, and clonal diversity was possibly underestimated. The reported proportion of spike-specific TCRs targeting unmutated variant regions was nearly half.

Germline loops: CDR1 MDHEN, CDR2 SYDVKM. This CDR3 is 15 amino acids long. Trimming shortened V by 7 bases and J by 9 bases, and 19 bases separated the two germline ends. This table comes from immunoSEQ multiplex PCR, and its TCRdb copy is limited to in-frame clones, with some not included. The repertoire has some 120,000 clones, around nine tenths of them found once; the top ten carry 4.4%. The chain carries TRBV28 and TRBJ1-6; D gene ambiguous. This TCR came from an adult in good health. The sample consisted of peripheral blood, taken on day 0 of AZD1222 vaccination. The CDR3 is CASTLPHRVRSPLHF. As DNA, the CDR3 is TGTGCCAGCACCTTGCCACATAGGGTACGTTCACCCCTCCACTTT.